The 30 T cell receptor beta chains given below trace back to one sample, sequenced in a study of blood T cell repertoires in COVID-19. Profiled with immunoSEQ multiplex PCR; TCRdb holds only in-frame clones, not every one. Among under 130,000 clones listed, 89% were seen once. The sequencing input was peripheral blood. The receptors were gathered from a woman aged 55-75 years with acute or convalescent COVID-19.

CDR3 in DNA: TGTGCTAGTGTTCCGGACGGGGGCAATCAGCCCCAGCATTTT. Translation gives CASVPDGGNQPQHF. The chain links TRBV12-5 to TRBJ1-5; D ambiguous. The CDR3 is 14 amino acids. Trimming shortened V by 7 bases and J by 2 bases, and 12 bases separated the two germline ends. Germline CDR1 is LGHNT and CDR2 is FRNRAP. The full variable domain, with the rest looked up from reference TRBV12-5 and TRBJ1-5, is DARVTQTPRHKVTEMGQEVTMRCQPILGHNTVFWYRQTMMQGLELLAYFRNRAPLDDSGMPKDRFSAEMPDATLATLKIQPSEPRDSAVYFCASVPDGGNQPQHFGDGTRLSIL.

The V call is TRBV10-3, the J call TRBJ1-2; 8 nucleotides match TRBD1. CDR3 length: 16 amino acids. Losses at the gene ends were 4 bases for V and 6 bases for J; bases not matched to a gene: 13. CDR1 is ENHRY and CDR2 is SYGVKD in the germline V gene. The CDR3 sequence: CAISGGPTGDGDGYTF. The CDR3, as DNA: TGTGCCATCAGTGGGGGACCGACAGGGGACGGGGATGGCTACACCTTC.

The V call is TRBV7-3, the J call TRBJ2-3, with 11 bases lining up with TRBD1. The germline CDR1 and CDR2 sequences are SGHTA and FQGTGA. J was trimmed by 3 bases and V by 2 bases; bases with no gene match: 7. CDR3 length: 17 residues. The CDR3 sequence is CASSLAPGQGVTDTQYF. The DNA of the CDR3 is TGTGCCAGCAGCTTAGCACCGGGACAGGGGGTAACAGATACGCAGTATTTT.

This chain uses TRBV20-1 with TRBJ1-1, with TRBD1 matching over 9 bases. The junction had 8 bases not matched to a gene; V was cut back by 3 bases and J by 0 bases. Germline-derived CDR1 and CDR2 are DFQATT and SNEGSKA (reference sequence). CDR3 length: 16 residues. This CDR3 is CSASYRGLQVNTEAFF. In DNA form, the CDR3 reads TGCAGTGCTAGTTACAGGGGGCTCCAGGTGAACACTGAAGCTTTCTTT.

Written as DNA, the CDR3 is TGTGCCAGCTCACCAGGTCCAGGGGTAGGGACCCAGTACTTC. This gives the protein CASSPGPGVGTQYF. The gene calls are TRBV18 and TRBJ2-5; TRBD1 is a possible D gene (6 bases). The V gene's germline CDR1 is KGHSH and CDR2 LQKENI. The length of the CDR3 is 14 residues. V gave up 2 bases and J gave up 7 bases, with 14 bases separating them.

The V and J genes are TRBV27 and TRBJ1-5; 8 nucleotides align to TRBD1. Germline values: CDR1 MNHEY, CDR2 SMNVEV (reference sequence). CDR3 length equals 17 residues. Germline trimming cut 2 bases from V and 3 bases from J; bases unmatched to any gene: 9. CDR3 loop: CASSLTGGPVINQPQHF. The DNA of the CDR3 is TGTGCCAGCAGTTTAACAGGGGGGCCCGTAATCAATCAGCCCCAGCATTTT.

The rearrangement links TRBV7-8 to TRBJ1-5; 8 positions match TRBD1. Trimming cost V 3 bases and J 4 bases; bases outside gene matches: 8. Germline loops: CDR1 SGHVS, CDR2 FQNEAQ. The CDR3 spans 16 residues. CDR3 region: CASSLFGTGLNQPQHF. DNA for the CDR3: TGTGCCAGCAGCTTGTTCGGGACAGGCCTTAATCAGCCCCAGCATTTT.

V and J are TRBV10-3 and TRBJ1-6; 7 bases line up with TRBD1. Germline V gene data show CDR1 as ENHRY and CDR2 as SYGVKD. This CDR3 has 15 residues. Trimming at V came to 7 bases and at J to 7 bases, leaving 10 bases not matched to a gene. DNA for the CDR3: TGTGCCATCAACGCCGGGCAGGGGGAGAATTCACCCCTCCACTTT. Translating it yields CAINAGQGENSPLHF.

The gene calls are TRBV2 and TRBJ2-3; D unclear. Germline loops: CDR1 SNHLY, CDR2 FYNNEI. Trimming removed 3 bases from V and 3 bases from J, with 13 bases in between. The CDR3 is 15 residues long. CDR3 residues: CASSEGSLGTDTQYF. In DNA form, the CDR3 reads TGTGCCAGCAGTGAGGGTAGCCTTGGGACAGATACGCAGTATTTT.

About this clone: Other DNA sequences from this sample encode an identical CDR3 as well. The chain recombines TRBV18 with TRBJ2-2; tentative D call: TRBD2 (6 bases). Germline CDR1 reads KGHSH; CDR2 reads LQKENI. V lost 1 base and J 6 bases, leaving 6 bases between the germline ends. CDR3 length: 13 residues. The CDR3 protein is CASSPRGAGELFF. The CDR3 coding sequence is TGTGCCAGCTCACCACGGGGGGCCGGGGAGCTGTTTTTT. Full variable domain (missing parts from reference TRBV18 and TRBJ2-2): NAGVMQNPRHLVRRRGQEARLRCSPMKGHSHVYWYRQLPEEGLKFMVYLQKENIIDESGMPKERFSAEFPKEGPSILRIQQVVRGDSAAYFCASSPRGAGELFFGEGSRLTVL.

This chain connects TRBV10-3 to TRBJ1-1; maybe TRBD1 (5 bases). Trimming removed 7 bases at V and 2 bases at J, with 14 bases between. The germline CDR1 and CDR2 sequences are ENHRY and SYGVKD. This CDR3 comprises 14 residues. The CDR3: CAITIDRANTEAFF. Written as DNA, the CDR3 is TGTGCCATCACCATTGACAGAGCAAACACTGAAGCTTTCTTT.

In its sample, this clone was seen a few times. The CDR3 here is CRAGHGNGYTF. DNA of the CDR3: TGCAGAGCGGGCCACGGGAATGGCTACACCTTC. The chain has TRBV29-1 and TRBJ1-2, with unresolved D. Germline CDR1 and CDR2: SQVTM and ANQGSEA. The CDR3 consists of 11 residues.

This chain uses TRBV7-3 with TRBJ2-3; 7 bases are a match to TRBD2. The junction had 8 bases not matched to a gene; V was cut back by 1 base and J by 7 bases. The CDR3 runs to 15 residues. Germline-derived CDR1 and CDR2 are SGHTA and FQGTGA. CDR3 sequence: CASSLMGGSHNTQYF. As DNA, the CDR3 is TGTGCCAGCAGCTTAATGGGCGGGAGTCACAATACGCAGTATTTT.

The V gene is TRBV6-4, the J gene TRBJ1-2, with D possibly TRBD1 on 5 matching bases. The CDR3 has 15 amino acids. Germline CDR1 reads MRHNA; CDR2 reads SNTAGT. V was pared by 2 bases and J by 3 bases, with 13 bases between. This chain's CDR3 is CASSDAAGGHYGYTF. The CDR3 bases are TGTGCCAGCAGTGACGCTGCCGGGGGTCACTATGGCTACACCTTC.

The V and J genes are TRBV6-2 or TRBV6-3 and TRBJ1-1; no reliable D call. Germline V gene lookup returns CDR1 MNHEY and CDR2 SVGEGT. Trimming removed 5 bases from V and 1 base from J, with 8 bases in between. The CDR3 has 13 residues. In DNA, the CDR3 is TGTGCCAGCAGTGTTACGGGGAACACTGAAGCTTTCTTT. It specifies CASSVTGNTEAFF.

The chain employs TRBV28 and TRBJ2-1; no definite D call. Per the germline V gene, CDR1 is MDHEN and CDR2 is SYDVKM. Trimming took off 2 bases at V and 0 bases at J, with 8 bases between the two ends. This CDR3 comprises 15 residues. This CDR3 reads CASSLGVSSYNEQFF. Here the CDR3 DNA reads TGTGCCAGCAGTTTAGGAGTGAGCTCCTACAATGAGCAGTTCTTC. The full variable domain, its missing parts supplied by reference TRBV28 and TRBJ2-1, is DVKVTQSSRYLVKRTGEKVFLECVQDMDHENMFWYRQDPGLGLRLIYFSYDVKMKEKGDIPEGYSVSREKKERFSLILESASTNQTSMYLCASSLGVSSYNEQFFGPGTRLTVL.

This sequence joins TRBV5-1 and TRBJ2-2; 9 nucleotides match TRBD1. The CDR3 consists of 14 residues. From germline, CDR1 is SGHRS and CDR2 YFSETQ. J gave up 6 bases and V 7 bases, and 7 bases lay outside the gene matches. CDR3 loop: CASGETGGSGELFF. CDR3 in DNA: TGCGCCAGCGGTGAGACAGGGGGGTCCGGGGAGCTGTTTTTT.

The rearrangement links TRBV6-5 to TRBJ1-1, with 7 bases aligning to TRBD1. Per germline, CDR1 MNHEY and CDR2 SVGAGI. The V segment lost 7 bases and the J segment 0 bases; nucleotides outside the gene matches: 8. This CDR3 has 15 residues. The chain's CDR3 is CASKFAGTVNTEAFF. Written as DNA, the CDR3 is TGTGCCAGCAAATTTGCGGGGACAGTGAACACTGAAGCTTTCTTT.

CDR3 sequence (DNA): TGTGCCAGCAGGACCCGGGGATTATTCTATGGCTACACCTTC. Translated: CASRTRGLFYGYTF. The gene calls are TRBV6-6 and TRBJ1-2, with unresolved D. Germline CDR1 and CDR2: MNHNY and SVGAGI (reference sequence). The V end was cut by 6 bases, the J end by 4 bases, with 15 bases between. The length of the CDR3 is 14 residues.

This chain links TRBV7-8 with TRBJ2-4, with D perhaps TRBD1 (5 bases). Trimming stripped 5 bases from V and 6 bases from J, with 14 bases between. The CDR3 sequence is 14 residues long. Germline assignment: CDR1 SGHVS and CDR2 FQNEAQ. The CDR3 bases are TGTGCCAGCAGCCTTTCAGGGCTCGGAAACATTCAGTACTTC. It is translated as CASSLSGLGNIQYF.

The gene calls are TRBV5-5 and TRBJ1-1; 8 positions match TRBD1. V dropped 2 bases and J dropped 11; count of bases not matched to a gene: 8. Looked up from germline, CDR1 is SGHKS and CDR2 is YYEKEE (reference sequence). This CDR3 contains 13 residues. CDR3 loop: CASSFSGQVRAFF. DNA for the CDR3: TGTGCCAGCAGCTTCTCGGGACAGGTCCGTGCTTTCTTT.

V and J are TRBV19 and TRBJ1-4, with D possibly being TRBD1 (6 bases). The CDR3 has 15 amino acids. Between the trimmed V and J ends, which lost 5 bases and 4 bases, there was a span of 14 bases. Germline values: CDR1 LNHDA, CDR2 SQIVND (reference sequence). The CDR3, as DNA: TGTGCCAGTAGTCCGAGGAGACAGGTTAATGAAAAACTGTTTTTT. This codes for CASSPRRQVNEKLFF.

The chain has TRBV5-1 and TRBJ1-2; 7 nucleotides align to TRBD1. Germline-derived CDR1 and CDR2 are SGHRS and YFSETQ. There are 15 residues in the CDR3. Trimming at V came to 4 bases and at J to 1 base, leaving 7 bases not matched to a gene. CDR3 bases: TGCGCCAGCAGCCCTGGGACAGACCTTAACTATGGCTACACCTTC. Translation: CASSPGTDLNYGYTF.

The chain links TRBV3-1 (or the pseudogene TRBV3-2) to TRBJ1-2, with D hard to call. CDR1 and CDR2 from the germline V gene are LGHDT and YNNKEL (reference sequence). CDR3 length equals 13 residues. The V gene lost 1 base and the J gene lost 4 bases, with 7 bases spanning the gap. Here the CDR3 reads CASSQGAVYGYTF. Written as DNA, the CDR3 is TGTGCCAGCAGCCAAGGTGCAGTCTATGGCTACACCTTC.

V is TRBV7-6 and J is TRBJ2-5; TRBD1 agrees at 7 bases. V lost 2 bases to trimming and J lost 5 bases; unmatched junction nucleotides: 8. Germline values: CDR1 SGHVS, CDR2 FNYEAQ. This CDR3 has 15 residues. The CDR3 region is CASSLSPGGDETQYF. The CDR3 DNA follows: TGTGCCAGCAGCTTATCCCCAGGGGGTGACGAGACCCAGTACTTC.

The rearrangement joins TRBV2 to TRBJ2-5; 12 positions match TRBD1. V shed 4 bases and J 5 bases; nucleotides not matched to a gene: 5. Germline values: CDR1 SNHLY, CDR2 FYNNEI. The CDR3 loop spans 15 amino acids. In nucleotides, the CDR3 is TGTGCCAGCAGTGGAGGGACAGGGGGCTGGGAGACCCAGTACTTC. It encodes CASSGGTGGWETQYF.

The chain is built from TRBV12-3 or TRBV12-4 and TRBJ1-2; D not resolved. V lost 3 bases, J lost 10 bases, and 9 bases lay in between. The CDR3 has 11 residues. CDR3 residues: CASSFRGSYTF. Here the CDR3 DNA reads TGTGCCAGCAGTTTTCGGGGATCCTACACCTTC.

V gene TRBV7-8 combines with J gene TRBJ1-5; a weak D match, TRBD1 (6 bases). V was pared by 4 bases and J by 6 bases, with 13 bases between. The CDR3 is 14 amino acids. Germline V gene data show CDR1 as SGHVS and CDR2 as FQNEAQ. The DNA of the CDR3 is TGTGCCAGCAGCTACCCCGGGACAACTCAGCCCCAGCATTTT. It yields the protein CASSYPGTTQPQHF.

The chain couples TRBV27 to TRBJ2-5; maybe TRBD1 (6 bases). The length of the CDR3 is 14 residues. Germline loops: CDR1 MNHEY, CDR2 SMNVEV (reference sequence). Deletions cut 4 bases from V and 0 bases from J, with 9 bases between. The CDR3 here is CASSSGQHQETQYF. DNA of the CDR3: TGTGCCAGCAGTTCCGGACAGCACCAAGAGACCCAGTACTTC.

The V gene is TRBV6-5, the J gene TRBJ1-2; TRBD1 agrees at 7 bases. The junction had 7 bases not matched to a gene; V was cut back by 5 bases and J by 4 bases. Germline CDR1 and CDR2: MNHEY and SVGAGI. The CDR3 totals 14 residues. CDR3 in amino acids: CASSPGQAGYGYTF. Here the CDR3 DNA reads TGTGCCAGCAGTCCTGGACAGGCGGGCTATGGCTACACCTTC.